The source of this T cell receptor (beta chain) is a study of Graves' ophthalmopathy and Graves' hyperthyroidism. Whole-study findings and limits: Blood shared most expanded thyroid clonotypes above 0.001 frequency. Ophthalmopathy progression cases were predicted by the model with about 70% sensitivity and 72.22% specificity.

For repertoire sequencing, the TCR beta CDR3 regions were amplified from RNA transcripts. An opening RT-PCR round employed HTBI primers and preceded a second-round multiplex PCR. TCRdb reprocessed the multiplex PCR reads via MiXCR and lists one record per CDR3 protein. The sample consists of about 400,000 distinct CDR3 sequences, roughly 18% of them appearing once. This clonotype was seen more than once but under ten times. Its antigen remains unknown. V gave up 5 bases and J gave up 5 bases, with 12 bases separating them. Per the germline V gene, CDR1 is SQVTM and CDR2 is ANQGSEA. The CDR3 runs to 12 residues.

The genes are TRBV29-1 and TRBJ1-2; possibly TRBD1 for D (5 bases). The clonotype comes from a woman aged 18-29 years with Graves' ophthalmopathy. The sequencing sample was made of peripheral blood. CDR3 region: CSVPYGGYGYTF. The CDR3 DNA reads as TGCAGCGTTCCCTATGGGGGGTATGGCTACACCTTC.